This T cell receptor beta chain was profiled in a study of blood T cell repertoires in COVID-19. In the study overall: Spain, Italy and the United States supplied samples that represented acute and convalescent COVID-19. Sources were T cells, B-cell-depleted T cells, or PBMCs; the material itself was cDNA or gDNA.

Clinical history as reported by participants underpinned cohort assignment. Donors in Cohort 3 counted as recovered after two negative PCRs, clearance, or symptom resolution. The germline V gene encodes CDR1 LNHDA and CDR2 SQIVND (reference sequence). The CDR3 spans 15 residues. The V and J ends lost 4 bases and 5 bases, in that order; junction bases with no gene match: 8. Some clones are missing from TCRdb's copy, which holds only in-frame ones; the method was immunoSEQ multiplex PCR. This sample has approximately 240,000 clones, with 90% to 95% found just once. The chain recombines TRBV19 with TRBJ1-1; 9 bases fit TRBD1. The source of this sequence is a woman aged 18 to 35 who had recovered from COVID-19. The sequenced material came from PBMCs or T cells enriched from blood (not recorded which). The chain's CDR3 is CASSTGTGRGTEAFF. The CDR3 DNA reads TGTGCCAGTAGTACGGGGACAGGGCGGGGTACTGAAGCTTTCTTT.